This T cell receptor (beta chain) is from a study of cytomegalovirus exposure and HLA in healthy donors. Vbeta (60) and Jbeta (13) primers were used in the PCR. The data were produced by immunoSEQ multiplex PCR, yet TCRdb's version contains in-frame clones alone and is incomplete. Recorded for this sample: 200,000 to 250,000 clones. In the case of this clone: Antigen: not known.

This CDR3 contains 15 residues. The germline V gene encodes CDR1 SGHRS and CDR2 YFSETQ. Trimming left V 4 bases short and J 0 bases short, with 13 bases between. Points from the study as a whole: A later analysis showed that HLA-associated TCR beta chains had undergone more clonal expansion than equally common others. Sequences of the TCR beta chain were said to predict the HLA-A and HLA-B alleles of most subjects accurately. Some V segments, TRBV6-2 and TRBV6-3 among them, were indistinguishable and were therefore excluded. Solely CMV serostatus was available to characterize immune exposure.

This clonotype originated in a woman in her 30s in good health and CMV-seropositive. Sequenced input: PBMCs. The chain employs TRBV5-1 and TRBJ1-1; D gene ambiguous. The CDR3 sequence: CASSARTGVNTEAFF. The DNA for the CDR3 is TGCGCCAGCAGCGCCCGGACTGGGGTGAACACTGAAGCTTTCTTT.